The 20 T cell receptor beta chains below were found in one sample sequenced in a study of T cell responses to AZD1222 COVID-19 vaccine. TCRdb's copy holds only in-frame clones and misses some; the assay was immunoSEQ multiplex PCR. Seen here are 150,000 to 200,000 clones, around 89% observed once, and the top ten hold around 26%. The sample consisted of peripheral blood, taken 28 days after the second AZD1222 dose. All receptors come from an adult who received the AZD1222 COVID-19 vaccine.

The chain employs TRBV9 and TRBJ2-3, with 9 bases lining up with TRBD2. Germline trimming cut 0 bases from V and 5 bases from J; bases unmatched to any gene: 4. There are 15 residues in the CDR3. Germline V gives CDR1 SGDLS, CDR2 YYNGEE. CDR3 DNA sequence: TGTGCCAGCAGCGTAGCCCCGACTAGCGGAGATACGCAGTATTTT. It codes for CASSVAPTSGDTQYF.

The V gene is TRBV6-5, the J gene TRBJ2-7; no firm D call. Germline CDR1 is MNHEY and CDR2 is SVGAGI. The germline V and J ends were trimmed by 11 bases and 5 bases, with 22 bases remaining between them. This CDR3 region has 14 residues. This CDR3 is CASLPPWALHEQYF. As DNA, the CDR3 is TGTGCCTCCCTGCCCCCTTGGGCCCTCCACGAGCAGTACTTC.

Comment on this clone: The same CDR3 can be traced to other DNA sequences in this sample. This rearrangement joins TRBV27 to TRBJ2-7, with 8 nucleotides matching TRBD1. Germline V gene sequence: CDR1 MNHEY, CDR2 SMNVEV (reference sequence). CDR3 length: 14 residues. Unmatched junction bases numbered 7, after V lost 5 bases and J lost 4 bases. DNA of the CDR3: TGTGCCAGCAGTCTCGCAGGGGGCCCGTACGAGCAGTACTTC. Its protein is CASSLAGGPYEQYF.

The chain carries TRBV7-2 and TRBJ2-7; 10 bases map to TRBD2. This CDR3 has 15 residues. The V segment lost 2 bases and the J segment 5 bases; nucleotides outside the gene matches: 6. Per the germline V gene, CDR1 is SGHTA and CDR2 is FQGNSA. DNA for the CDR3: TGTGCCAGCAGCTTAATGAGCGGGAGGGCCCACGAGCAGTACTTC. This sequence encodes CASSLMSGRAHEQYF.

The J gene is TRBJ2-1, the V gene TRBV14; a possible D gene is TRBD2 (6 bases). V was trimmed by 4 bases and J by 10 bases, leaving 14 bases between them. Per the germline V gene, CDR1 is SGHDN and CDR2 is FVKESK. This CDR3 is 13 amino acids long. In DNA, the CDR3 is TGTGCCAGCAGCCTTCAGACTAGTAACGAGCAGTTCTTC. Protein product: CASSLQTSNEQFF.

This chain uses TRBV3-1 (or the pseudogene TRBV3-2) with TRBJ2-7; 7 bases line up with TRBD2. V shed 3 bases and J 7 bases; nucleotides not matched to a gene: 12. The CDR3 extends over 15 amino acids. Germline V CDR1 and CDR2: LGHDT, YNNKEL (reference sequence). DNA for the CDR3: TGTGCCAGCAGCCAGGCCGGGACTACAACAGGAGAGCAGTACTTC. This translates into CASSQAGTTTGEQYF.

The CDR3: CASSYSRGPTGELFF. CDR3 DNA sequence: TGTGCCAGCAGTTACTCAAGGGGGCCAACCGGGGAGCTGTTTTTT. The chain employs TRBV6-2 or TRBV6-3 and TRBJ2-2; TRBD1 aligns across 7 bases. V lost 0 bases, J lost 5 bases, and 3 bases stayed unmatched. The CDR3 runs 15 residues. Germline CDR1 is MNHEY and CDR2 is SVGEGT.

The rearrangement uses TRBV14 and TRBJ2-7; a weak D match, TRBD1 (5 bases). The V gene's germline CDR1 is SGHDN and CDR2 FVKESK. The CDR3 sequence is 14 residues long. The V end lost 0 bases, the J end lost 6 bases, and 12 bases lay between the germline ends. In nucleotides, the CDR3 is TGTGCCAGCAGCCAAGATTCAGGGTCGGGCGAGCAGTACTTC. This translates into CASSQDSGSGEQYF.

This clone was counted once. CDR3 protein: CASSASTDTQYF. As DNA, the CDR3 is TGTGCCAGCAGCGCATCGACAGATACGCAGTATTTT. V gene TRBV7-2 combines with J gene TRBJ2-3; D is unclear. Germline-derived CDR1 and CDR2 are SGHTA and FQGNSA. V was trimmed by 5 bases and J by 3 bases, leaving 6 bases between them. The CDR3 is 12 residues long.

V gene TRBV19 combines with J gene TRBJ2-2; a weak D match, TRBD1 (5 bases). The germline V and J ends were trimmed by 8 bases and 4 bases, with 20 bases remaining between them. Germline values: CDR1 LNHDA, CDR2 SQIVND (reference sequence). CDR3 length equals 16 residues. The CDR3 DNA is TGTGCCAGTTTGCAGACGCCGCAGGGTAGCACCGGGGAGCTGTTTTTT. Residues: CASLQTPQGSTGELFF. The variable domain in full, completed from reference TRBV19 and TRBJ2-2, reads DGGITQSPKYLFRKEGQNVTLSCEQNLNHDAMYWYRQDPGQGLRLIYYSQIVNDFQKGDIAEGYSVSREKKESFPLTVTSAQKNPTAFYLCASLQTPQGSTGELFFGEGSRLTVL.

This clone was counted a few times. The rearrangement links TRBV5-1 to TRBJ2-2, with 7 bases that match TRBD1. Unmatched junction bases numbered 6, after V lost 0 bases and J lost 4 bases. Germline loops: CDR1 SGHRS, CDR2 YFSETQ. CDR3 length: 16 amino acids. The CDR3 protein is CASSLAGRGSTGELFF. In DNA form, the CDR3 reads TGCGCCAGCAGCTTGGCTGGCAGGGGGAGCACCGGGGAGCTGTTTTTT.

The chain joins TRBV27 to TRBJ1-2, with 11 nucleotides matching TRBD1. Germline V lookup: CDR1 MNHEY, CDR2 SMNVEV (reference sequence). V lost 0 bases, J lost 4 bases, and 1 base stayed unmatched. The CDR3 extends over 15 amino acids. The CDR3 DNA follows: TGTGCCAGCAGTTTATCGGGGACAGGGGGCTATGGCTACACCTTC. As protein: CASSLSGTGGYGYTF.

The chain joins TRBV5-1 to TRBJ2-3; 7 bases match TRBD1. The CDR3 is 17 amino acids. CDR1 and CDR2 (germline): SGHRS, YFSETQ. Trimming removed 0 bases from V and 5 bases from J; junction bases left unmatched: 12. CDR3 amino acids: CASSLARDSALGDTQYF. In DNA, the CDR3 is TGCGCCAGCAGCTTGGCCCGGGACAGCGCCCTCGGAGATACGCAGTATTTT.

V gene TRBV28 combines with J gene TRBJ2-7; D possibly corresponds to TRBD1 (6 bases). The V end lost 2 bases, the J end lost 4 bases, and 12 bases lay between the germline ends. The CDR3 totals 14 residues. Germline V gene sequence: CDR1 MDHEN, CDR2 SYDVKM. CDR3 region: CASSLVGARYEQYF. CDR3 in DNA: TGTGCCAGCAGTTTAGTGGGGGCGCGGTACGAGCAGTACTTC.

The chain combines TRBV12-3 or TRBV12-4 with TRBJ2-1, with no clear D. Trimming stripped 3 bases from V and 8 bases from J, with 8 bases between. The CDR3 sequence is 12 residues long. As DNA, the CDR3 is TGTGCCAGCAGTTTTTTCCGGGATGAGCAGTTCTTC. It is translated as CASSFFRDEQFF.

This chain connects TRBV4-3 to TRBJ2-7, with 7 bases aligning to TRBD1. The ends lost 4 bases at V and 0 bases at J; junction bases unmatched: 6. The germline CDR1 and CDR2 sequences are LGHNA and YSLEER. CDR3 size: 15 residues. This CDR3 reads CASSLDRAYSYEQYF. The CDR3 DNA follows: TGCGCCAGCAGCCTCGACAGGGCTTACTCCTACGAGCAGTACTTC.

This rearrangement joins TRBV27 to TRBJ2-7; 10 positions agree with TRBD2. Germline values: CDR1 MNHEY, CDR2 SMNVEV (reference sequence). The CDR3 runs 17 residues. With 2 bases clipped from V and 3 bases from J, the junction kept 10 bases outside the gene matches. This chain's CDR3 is CASSLVSIRTSGYEQYF. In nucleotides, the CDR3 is TGTGCCAGCAGTTTAGTGAGTATACGGACTAGCGGCTACGAGCAGTACTTC.

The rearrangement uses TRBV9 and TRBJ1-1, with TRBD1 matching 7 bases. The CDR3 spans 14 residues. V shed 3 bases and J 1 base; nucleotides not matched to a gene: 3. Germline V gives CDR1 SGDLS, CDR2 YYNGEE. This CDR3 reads CASSAGQRNTEAFF. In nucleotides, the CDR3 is TGTGCCAGCAGCGCGGGACAGCGGAACACTGAAGCTTTCTTT.

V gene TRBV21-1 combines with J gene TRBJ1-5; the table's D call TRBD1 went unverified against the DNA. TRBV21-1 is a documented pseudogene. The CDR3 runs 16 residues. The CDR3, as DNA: TGTGCCAGCAGCAAATTAGGCAGGGGGTTGAGTCAGCCCCAGCATTTT. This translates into CASSKLGRGLSQPQHF.

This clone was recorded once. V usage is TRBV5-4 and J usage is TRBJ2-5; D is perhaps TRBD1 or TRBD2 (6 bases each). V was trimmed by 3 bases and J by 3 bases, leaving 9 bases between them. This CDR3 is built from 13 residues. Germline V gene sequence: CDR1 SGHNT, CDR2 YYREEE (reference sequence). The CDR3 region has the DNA TGTGCCAGCAGCTGGAGGGGGGAAGAGACCCAGTACTTC. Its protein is CASSWRGEETQYF.